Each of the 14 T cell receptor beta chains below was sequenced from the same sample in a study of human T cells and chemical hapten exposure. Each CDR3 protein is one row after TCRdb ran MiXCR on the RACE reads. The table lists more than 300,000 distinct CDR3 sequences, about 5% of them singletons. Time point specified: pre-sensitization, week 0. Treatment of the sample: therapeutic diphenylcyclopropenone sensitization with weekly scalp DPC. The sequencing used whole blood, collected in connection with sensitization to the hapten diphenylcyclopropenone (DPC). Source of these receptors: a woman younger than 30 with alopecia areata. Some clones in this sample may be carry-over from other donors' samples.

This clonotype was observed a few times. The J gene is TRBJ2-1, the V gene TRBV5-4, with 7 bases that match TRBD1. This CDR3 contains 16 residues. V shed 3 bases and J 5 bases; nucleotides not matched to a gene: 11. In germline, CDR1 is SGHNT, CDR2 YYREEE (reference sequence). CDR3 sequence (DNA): TGTGCCAGCAGCTCTATGGGACAGAAATGGAACAATGAGCAGTTCTTC. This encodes CASSSMGQKWNNEQFF.

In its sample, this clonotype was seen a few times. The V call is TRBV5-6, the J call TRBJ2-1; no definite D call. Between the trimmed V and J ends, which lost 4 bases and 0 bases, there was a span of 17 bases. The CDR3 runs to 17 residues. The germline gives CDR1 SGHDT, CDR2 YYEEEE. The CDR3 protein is CASSRLSQESSYNEQFF. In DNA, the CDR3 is TGTGCCAGCAGCCGCCTATCCCAGGAGAGCTCCTACAATGAGCAGTTCTTC.

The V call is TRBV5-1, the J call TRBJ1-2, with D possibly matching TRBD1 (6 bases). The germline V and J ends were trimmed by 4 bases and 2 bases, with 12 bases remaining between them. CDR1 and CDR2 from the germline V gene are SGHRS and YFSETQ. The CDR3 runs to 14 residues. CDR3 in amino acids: CASSLGHNNYGYTF. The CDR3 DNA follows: TGCGCCAGCAGCCTGGGACATAACAACTATGGCTACACCTTC. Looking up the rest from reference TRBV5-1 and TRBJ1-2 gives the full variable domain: KAGVTQTPRYLIKTRGQQVTLSCSPISGHRSVSWYQQTPGQGLQFLFEYFSETQRNKGNFPGRFSGRQFSNSRSEMNVSTLELGDSALYLCASSLGHNNYGYTFGSGTRLTVV.

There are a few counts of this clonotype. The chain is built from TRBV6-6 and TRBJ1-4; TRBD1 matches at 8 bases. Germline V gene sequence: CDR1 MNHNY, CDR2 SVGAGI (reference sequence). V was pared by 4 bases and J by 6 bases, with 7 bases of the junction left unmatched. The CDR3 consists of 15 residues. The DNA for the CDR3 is TGTGCCAGCAGTTCCCCCGGGACAGGACATGAAAAACTGTTTTTT. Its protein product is CASSSPGTGHEKLFF.

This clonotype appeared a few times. The CDR3 spells CASSQRVEQYF. The DNA of the CDR3 is TGTGCCAGCAGCCAACGAGTCGAGCAGTACTTC. The chain is built from TRBV3-1 and TRBJ2-7; D unclear. Germline V gene data show CDR1 as LGHDT and CDR2 as YNNKEL (reference sequence). The ends were cut back, 2 bases at V and 6 bases at J, with 5 bases in the middle. The CDR3 is 11 amino acids.

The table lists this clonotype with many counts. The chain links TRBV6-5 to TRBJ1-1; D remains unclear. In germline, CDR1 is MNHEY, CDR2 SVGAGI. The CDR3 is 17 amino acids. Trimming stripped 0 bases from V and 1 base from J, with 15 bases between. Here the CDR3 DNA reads TGTGCCAGCAGTTACTCGGAGGTTGGCGGAGGGAACACTGAAGCTTTCTTT. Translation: CASSYSEVGGGNTEAFF.

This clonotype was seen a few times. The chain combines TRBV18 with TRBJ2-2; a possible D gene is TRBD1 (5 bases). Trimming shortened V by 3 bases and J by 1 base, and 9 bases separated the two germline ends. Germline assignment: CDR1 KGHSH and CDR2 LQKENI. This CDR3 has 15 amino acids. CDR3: CASSPRQKNTGELFF. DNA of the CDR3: TGTGCCAGCTCACCTAGACAGAAGAACACCGGGGAGCTGTTTTTT. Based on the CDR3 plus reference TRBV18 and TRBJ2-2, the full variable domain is NAGVMQNPRHLVRRRGQEARLRCSPMKGHSHVYWYRQLPEEGLKFMVYLQKENIIDESGMPKERFSAEFPKEGPSILRIQQVVRGDSAAYFCASSPRQKNTGELFFGEGSRLTVL.

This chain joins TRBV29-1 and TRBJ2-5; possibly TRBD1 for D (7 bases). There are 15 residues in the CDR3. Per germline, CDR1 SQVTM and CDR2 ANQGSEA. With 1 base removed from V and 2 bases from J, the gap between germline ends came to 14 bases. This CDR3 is CSVEGARDSQETQYF. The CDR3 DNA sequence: TGCAGCGTTGAAGGGGCGCGGGACAGTCAAGAGACCCAGTACTTC.

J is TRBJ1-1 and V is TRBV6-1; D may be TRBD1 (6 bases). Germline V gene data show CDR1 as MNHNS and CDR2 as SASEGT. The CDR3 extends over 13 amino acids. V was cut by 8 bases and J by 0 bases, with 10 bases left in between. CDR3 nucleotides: TGTGCCAGCGGCGGACAGTTGAACACTGAAGCTTTCTTT. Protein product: CASGGQLNTEAFF.

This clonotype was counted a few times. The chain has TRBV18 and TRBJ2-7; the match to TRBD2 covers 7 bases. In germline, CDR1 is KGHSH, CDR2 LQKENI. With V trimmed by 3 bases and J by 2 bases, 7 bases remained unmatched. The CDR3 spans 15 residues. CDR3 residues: CASSPEREGTYEQYF. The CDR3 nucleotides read TGTGCCAGCTCACCTGAAAGGGAGGGGACCTACGAGCAGTACTTC.

The CDR3 here is CASSDRGFKNTEAFF. In nucleotides, the CDR3 is TGTGCCAGCAGCGACAGGGGCTTTAAGAACACTGAAGCTTTCTTT. This chain joins TRBV2 and TRBJ1-1, with 8 nucleotides matching TRBD1. After removal of 6 bases from V and 1 base from J, the junction contained 7 bases not matched to a gene. There are 15 residues in the CDR3. CDR1 and CDR2 (germline): SNHLY, FYNNEI.

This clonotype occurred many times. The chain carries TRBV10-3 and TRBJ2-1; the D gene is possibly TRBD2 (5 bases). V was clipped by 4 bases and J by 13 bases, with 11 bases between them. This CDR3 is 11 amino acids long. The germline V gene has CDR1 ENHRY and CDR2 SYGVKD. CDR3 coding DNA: TGTGCCATCAGTGGACGAGGGATCCAGTTCTTC. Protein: CAISGRGIQFF.

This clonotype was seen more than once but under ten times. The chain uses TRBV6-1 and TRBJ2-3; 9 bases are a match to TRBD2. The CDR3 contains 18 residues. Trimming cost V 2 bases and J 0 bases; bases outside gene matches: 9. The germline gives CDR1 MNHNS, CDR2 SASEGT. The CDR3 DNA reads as TGTGCCAGCAGTGAACTTGGGCGGGGGGGCTTTAGCACAGATACGCAGTATTTT. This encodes CASSELGRGGFSTDTQYF.

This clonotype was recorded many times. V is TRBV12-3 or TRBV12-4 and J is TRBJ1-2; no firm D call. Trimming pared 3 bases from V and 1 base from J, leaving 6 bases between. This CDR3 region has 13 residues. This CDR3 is CASSFGNNYGYTF. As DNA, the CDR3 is TGTGCCAGCAGTTTTGGGAATAACTATGGCTACACCTTC.